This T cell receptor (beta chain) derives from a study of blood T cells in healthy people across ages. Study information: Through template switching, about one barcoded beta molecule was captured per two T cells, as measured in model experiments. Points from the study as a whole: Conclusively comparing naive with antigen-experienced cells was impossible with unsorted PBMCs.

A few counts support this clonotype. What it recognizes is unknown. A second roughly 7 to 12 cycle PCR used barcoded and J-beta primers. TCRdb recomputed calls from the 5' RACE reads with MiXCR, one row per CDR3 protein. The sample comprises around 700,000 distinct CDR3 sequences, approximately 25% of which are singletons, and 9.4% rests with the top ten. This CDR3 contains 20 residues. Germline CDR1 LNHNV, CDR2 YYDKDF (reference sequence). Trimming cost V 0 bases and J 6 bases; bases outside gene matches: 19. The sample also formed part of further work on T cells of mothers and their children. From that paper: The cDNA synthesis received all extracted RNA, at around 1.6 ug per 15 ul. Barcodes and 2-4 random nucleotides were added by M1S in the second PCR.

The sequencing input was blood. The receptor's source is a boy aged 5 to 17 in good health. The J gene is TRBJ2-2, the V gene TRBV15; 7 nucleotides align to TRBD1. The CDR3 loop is CATSRDLLTGSRSYAGELFF. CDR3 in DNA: TGTGCCACCAGCAGAGATCTCTTGACAGGGAGTAGGTCCTACGCCGGGGAGCTGTTTTTT. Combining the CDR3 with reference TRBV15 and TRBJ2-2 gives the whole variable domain DAMVIQNPRYQVTQFGKPVTLSCSQTLNHNVMYWYQQKSSQAPKLLFHYYDKDFNNEADTPDNFQSRRPNTSFCFLDIRSPGLGDTAMYLCATSRDLLTGSRSYAGELFFGEGSRLTVL.